This T cell receptor (beta chain) is from a study of low-dose radiotherapy and immunotherapy resistance in tumors. For the study at large: Per fraction, Cohort 1 was given 0.5 Gy every 2 weeks, for a total of 6.5 Gy. Cyclophosphamide went in intravenously at 200 mg/m2 every two weeks, one day before radiation and immunotherapy.

Time point in this sample: after trial treatment. Treatment reported: LDRT plus nivolumab, ipilimumab, low-dose cyclophosphamide and aspirin (RACIN trial). The donors, trial participants, received nivolumab, ipilimumab, aspirin, low-dose cyclophosphamide and low-dose radiotherapy. V dropped 5 bases and J dropped 5; count of bases not matched to a gene: 5. The germline V gene encodes CDR1 SQVTM and CDR2 ANQGSEA. This CDR3 is 12 amino acids long. With TRAV- and TRBV-specific primers, first-strand cDNA was made, covering the alpha and beta chains. The authors amplified TCRs for 20 to 25 PCR cycles with a constant-region primer and a V-primer adapter. In vitro transcription served to amplify the isolated mRNA. MiXCR was run by TCRdb on the reads, yielding one entry per CDR3 protein. The sample lists tens of thousands of distinct CDR3 sequences, about a fifth occurring once.

The sequencing used PBMCs, collected after low-dose radiotherapy plus immunotherapy. This TCR came from a female donor with ovarian cancer. V usage is TRBV29-1 and J usage is TRBJ2-5; TRBD2 matches at 7 bases. Here the CDR3 DNA reads TGCAGCGTTTCGAGCGGGGACGAGACCCAGTACTTC. Translation gives CSVSSGDETQYF.